The 6 T cell receptor beta chains presented below share a single source sample, sequenced in a study of T-cell reconstitution after alpha-beta-depleted transplantation in children. This sample's TCRbeta library carried unique molecular identifier barcodes. Via MiXCR, TCRdb re-called the PCR reads, giving one row per CDR3 protein. The profile shows about 540,000 distinct CDR3 sequences, over 25% of them singletons. Specimen: PBMCs, collected before TCRalphabeta/CD19-depleted stem cell transplant. The receptors here all came from a boy younger than two with Wiskott-Aldrich syndrome, due to receive a stem cell transplant.

The rearrangement uses TRBV6-2 or TRBV6-3 and TRBJ1-1; TRBD1 matches 10 bases. The junction had 6 bases not matched to a gene; V was cut back by 6 bases and J by 5 bases. This CDR3 has 14 amino acids. Germline values: CDR1 MNHEY, CDR2 SVGEGT. DNA of the CDR3: TGTGCCAGCAGAACCCGGGACAGGGGAACTGAAGCTTTCTTT. Amino acid sequence: CASRTRDRGTEAFF.

The chain uses TRBV15 and TRBJ2-2; TRBD2 matches at 8 bases. CDR3 length: 15 residues. The V segment lost 5 bases and the J segment 1 base; nucleotides outside the gene matches: 3. Germline V CDR1 and CDR2: LNHNV, YYDKDF (reference sequence). CDR3 in DNA: TGTGCCACCAGCGCCACTAGCGGGAACACCGGGGAGCTGTTTTTT. Residues: CATSATSGNTGELFF.

This clonotype was found a few times. This chain uses TRBV20-1 with TRBJ2-7; D is perhaps TRBD2 (6 bases). The CDR3 consists of 14 residues. The V gene's germline CDR1 is DFQATT and CDR2 SNEGSKA (reference sequence). V lost 1 base and J lost 4, with 14 bases in between. The CDR3 bases are TGCAGTGCTAGAGTTAGCGGCGCGACTTACGAGCAGTACTTC. Translated, it gives CSARVSGATYEQYF.

This sequence joins TRBV28 and TRBJ2-1; D is perhaps TRBD1 or TRBD2 (5 bases each). Trimming removed 0 bases from V and 5 bases from J, with 17 bases in between. The CDR3 spans 17 residues. The germline V gene has CDR1 MDHEN and CDR2 SYDVKM. CDR3 sequence: CASSLCFWQGDDNEQFF. The CDR3 coding sequence is TGTGCCAGCAGTTTATGCTTCTGGCAGGGAGATGACAATGAGCAGTTCTTC.

V usage is TRBV20-1 and J usage is TRBJ2-1; possibly TRBD2 for D (6 bases). The germline gives CDR1 DFQATT, CDR2 SNEGSKA (reference sequence). The V end lost 5 bases, the J end lost 6 bases, and 23 bases lay between the germline ends. CDR3 size: 16 residues. The CDR3 nucleotides read TGCAGTGCTGCAAATTACTTGCGGGGAACCCCCAATGAGCAGTTCTTC. As protein: CSAANYLRGTPNEQFF.

This rearrangement joins TRBV20-1 to TRBJ2-3, with D hard to call. V lost 5 bases, J lost 3 bases, and 6 bases lay in between. Germline values: CDR1 DFQATT, CDR2 SNEGSKA (reference sequence). The CDR3 sequence is 11 residues long. The chain's CDR3 is CSAQATDTQYF. CDR3 coding DNA: TGCAGTGCTCAGGCGACAGATACGCAGTATTTT.